These 32 T cell receptor beta chains came from one sample sequenced in a study of blood T cells in healthy people across ages. Then a second PCR, running about 7 to 11 cycles, was carried out with a sample-barcoded 5' primer and a J-beta primer mix. TCRdb re-called the 5' RACE reads through MiXCR, storing one row per CDR3 protein. The sample has around 2 million distinct CDR3 sequences; approximately 40% are singletons. The material sequenced was blood. These receptors all stem from a human donor in good health.

CDR3 bases: TGTGCCATCAGTGAGGAGCGACAGGACGGGTACTACACCTTC. Translating gives CAISEERQDGYYTF. The chain employs TRBV10-3 and TRBJ1-2, with D possibly being TRBD1 (6 bases). The CDR3 is 14 amino acids. V was pared by 2 bases and J by 10 bases, with 17 bases between. CDR1 and CDR2 from the germline V gene are ENHRY and SYGVKD.

The rearrangement joins TRBV20-1 to TRBJ2-4; TRBD1 agrees at 9 bases. Germline V gene sequence: CDR1 DFQATT, CDR2 SNEGSKA (reference sequence). This CDR3 contains 12 residues. The trim removed 5 bases at V and 15 bases at J, leaving 11 bases unmatched. The CDR3: CSAGGQGRASYF. CDR3 bases: TGCAGTGCTGGGGGACAGGGACGGGCATCGTACTTC.

Turning to this clonotype: One end of the junction fails to match germline, which may point to a read error. This chain connects TRBV3-1 to TRBJ2-1; maybe TRBD2 (5 bases). From germline, CDR1 is LGHDT and CDR2 YNNKEL (reference sequence). This CDR3 has 14 amino acids. The DNA of the CDR3 is TGTGCCAACAGCCAATCGTGGAGGAACAATGAGCAGTTCTTC. It is translated as CANSQSWRNNEQFF.

This clonotype appeared once. One junction end does not reproduce the germline sequence, and a read error may be involved. The gene calls are TRBV4-3 and TRBJ2-7, with TRBD1 matching over 8 bases. CDR1 LGHNA and CDR2 YSLEER come from the germline V gene. This CDR3 has 16 residues. The CDR3, as DNA: TGCGCCAGCAGCCAAGATTACAGGGGGGCCTCCTACGAGCGGTACTTC. As protein: CASSQDYRGASYERYF.

The chain has TRBV27 and TRBJ2-2; D might be TRBD1 (6 bases). Germline CDR1 MNHEY, CDR2 SMNVEV (reference sequence). CDR3 size: 16 residues. Trimming took 3 bases from V and 0 from J, leaving 11 bases between them. The CDR3 DNA follows: TGTGCCAGCAGTTTTTCAGGGGCCTCGAACACCGGGGAGCTGTTTTTT. Its protein is CASSFSGASNTGELFF.

The J gene is TRBJ2-1, the V gene TRBV7-8; D is possibly TRBD2 (5 bases). Looked up from germline, CDR1 is SGHVS and CDR2 is FQNEAQ. Trimming took off 2 bases at V and 10 bases at J, with 9 bases between the two ends. The CDR3 runs 12 residues. The CDR3 loop reads CASSLKSGEQFF. The CDR3 nucleotides read TGTGCCAGCAGCTTAAAGTCGGGAGAGCAGTTCTTC.

The chain joins TRBV3-1 to TRBJ2-4; D possibly corresponds to TRBD1 (7 bases). The CDR3 has 18 residues. Germline assignment: CDR1 LGHDT and CDR2 YNNKEL (reference sequence). Deletions cut 0 bases from V and 7 bases from J, with 22 bases between. The CDR3 sequence: CASSQETVAGTVDNIQYF. The CDR3 DNA is TGTGCCAGCAGCCAAGAAACAGTTGCGGGGACAGTAGACAACATTCAGTACTTC.

The J gene is TRBJ2-5, the V gene TRBV10-3; D gene unclear. Germline-derived CDR1 and CDR2 are ENHRY and SYGVKD. The CDR3 runs 12 residues. V was clipped by 3 bases and J by 4 bases, with 6 bases between them. CDR3: CAISDPAETQYF. The CDR3 DNA sequence: TGTGCCATCAGTGACCCTGCAGAGACCCAGTACTTC.

This clonotype occurred a few times. V gene TRBV2 combines with J gene TRBJ2-7; no clear D gene. Trimming left V 7 bases short and J 6 bases short, with 16 bases between. Germline V gene data show CDR1 as SNHLY and CDR2 as FYNNEI. This CDR3 region has 13 residues. The CDR3 loop reads CASKLDGSGEQYF. The CDR3 DNA sequence: TGTGCCAGCAAGTTAGATGGGTCGGGCGAGCAGTACTTC.

CDR3 loop: CSAREGWVSYNEQFF. The CDR3, as DNA: TGCAGTGCTAGAGAGGGATGGGTATCCTACAATGAGCAGTTCTTC. V is TRBV20-1 and J is TRBJ2-1; D is unclear. V lost 0 bases and J 1 base, leaving 10 bases between the germline ends. The CDR3 sequence is 15 residues long. Germline values: CDR1 DFQATT, CDR2 SNEGSKA (reference sequence).

This sequence joins TRBV5-6 and TRBJ2-2; D is undetermined. The CDR3 runs to 12 residues. The germline V gene has CDR1 SGHDT and CDR2 YYEEEE. Trimming shortened V by 6 bases and J by 11 bases, and 14 bases separated the two germline ends. This chain's CDR3 is CASNLKGGELFF. CDR3 nucleotides: TGTGCCAGCAACCTCAAGGGTGGAGAGCTGTTTTTT.

J is TRBJ1-2 and V is TRBV3-1; D is unresolved. The V gene lost 3 bases and the J gene lost 1 base, with 6 bases spanning the gap. The CDR3 totals 13 residues. Germline V lookup: CDR1 LGHDT, CDR2 YNNKEL (reference sequence). The CDR3 DNA reads as TGTGCCAGCAGCCAGAGCAATAACTATGGCTACACCTTC. It yields the protein CASSQSNNYGYTF.

The sample holds many counts of this clonotype. Compared with germline, one end of the junction differs, possibly owing to a read error. V is TRBV20-1 and J is TRBJ1-6; possible D gene TRBD1, 5 bases. This CDR3 has 14 residues. Germline CDR1 and CDR2: DFQATT and SNEGSKA (reference sequence). CDR3: CSVHPGQGNSPLHF. The CDR3 bases are TGTAGCGTCCACCCCGGGCAGGGAAATTCACCCCTCCACTTT.

The V and J genes are TRBV2 and TRBJ1-1; 8 nucleotides match TRBD1. Germline-derived CDR1 and CDR2 are SNHLY and FYNNEI. This CDR3 is 13 amino acids long. V lost 5 bases and J lost 7; bases outside the gene matches: 6. In nucleotides, the CDR3 is TGTGCCAGCAGTACCCAGGGGGCGGGTGAAGCTTTCTTT. It encodes CASSTQGAGEAFF.

This clonotype was observed a handful of times. The chain joins TRBV10-2 to TRBJ1-2; D gene unclear. CDR1 WSHSY and CDR2 SAAADI come from the germline V gene. The CDR3 loop spans 13 amino acids. V dropped 3 bases and J dropped 0 bases, with 5 bases sitting between them. Here the CDR3 reads CASSDSTNYGYTF. CDR3 nucleotide sequence: TGCGCCAGCAGTGACAGTACTAACTATGGCTACACCTTC.

This clonotype was counted only a few times. V and J are TRBV28 and TRBJ2-7, with 10 bases matching TRBD1. The CDR3 totals 14 residues. Looked up from germline, CDR1 is MDHEN and CDR2 is SYDVKM. V lost 7 bases, J lost 0 bases, and 3 bases stayed unmatched. Here the CDR3 reads CASIGTGDSYEQYF. The CDR3 DNA sequence: TGTGCCAGCATAGGGACAGGGGACTCCTACGAGCAGTACTTC.

The rearrangement uses TRBV4-3 and TRBJ2-1; TRBD1 agrees at 7 bases. J gave up 5 bases and V 4 bases, and 8 bases lay outside the gene matches. The CDR3 spans 15 residues. The germline V gene has CDR1 LGHNA and CDR2 YSLEER. The CDR3, as DNA: TGCGCCAGCAGCCCACACCGGGACAGAGACAATGAGCAGTTCTTC. Amino acid sequence: CASSPHRDRDNEQFF.

The chain has TRBV7-9 and TRBJ2-1; 7 bases agree with TRBD2. V dropped 5 bases and J dropped 5; count of bases not matched to a gene: 9. CDR3 length equals 15 residues. The germline V gene encodes CDR1 SEHNR and CDR2 FQNEAQ (reference sequence). CDR3 in amino acids: CASSVFKGGDNEQFF. The CDR3 nucleotides are TGTGCCAGCAGCGTCTTCAAGGGAGGGGACAATGAGCAGTTCTTC.

V usage is TRBV5-6 and J usage is TRBJ2-1; TRBD1 is a possible D gene (6 bases). CDR1 SGHDT and CDR2 YYEEEE come from the germline V gene. V dropped 4 bases and J dropped 3 bases, with 17 bases sitting between them. CDR3 length: 16 amino acids. The CDR3 sequence is CASSPKLTGYYNEQFF. The CDR3 DNA reads as TGTGCCAGCAGCCCCAAACTGACAGGTTACTACAATGAGCAGTTCTTC.

As concerns this clonotype: At one end the junction does not follow the germline gene, possibly because of a read error. V gene TRBV29-1 combines with J gene TRBJ2-2; TRBD1 agrees at 8 bases. This CDR3 spans 11 amino acids. The germline V gene has CDR1 SQVTM and CDR2 ANQGSEA. Here the CDR3 DNA reads TGCAGCGTTCAGACAGGGGATGTGCTGCTTTTT. Its protein product is CSVQTGDVLLF.

This clonotype came up a few times. A junction end diverges from the germline sequence, so it may reflect a read error. The chain links TRBV6-2 or TRBV6-3 to TRBJ2-4, with 10 bases aligning to TRBD2. Near its end, the DNA agrees better with TRBJ2-5, so the J call may be wrong. The length of the CDR3 is 15 residues. Germline V CDR1 and CDR2: MNHEY, SVGEGT. The CDR3, as DNA: TGTGCCAGCGGTTACGCCGGGACTAGCGTCGAGACCCAGTACTTC. Translating gives CASGYAGTSVETQYF.

The chain uses TRBV7-2 and TRBJ1-2; 7 positions match TRBD1. Germline V CDR1 and CDR2: SGHTA, FQGNSA. The CDR3 runs to 15 residues. V lost 1 base, J lost 4 bases, and 6 bases stayed unmatched. CDR3 residues: CASSLDRGRGYGYTF. Here the CDR3 DNA reads TGTGCCAGCAGCTTAGACAGGGGTCGGGGCTATGGCTACACCTTC.

Here the CDR3 DNA reads TGTGCCAGCAGCTCCTCGACTAGCGGGGGACAAGAGACCCAGTACTTC. It encodes CASSSSTSGGQETQYF. This chain uses TRBV7-2 with TRBJ2-5; TRBD2 agrees at 12 bases. The germline gives CDR1 SGHTA, CDR2 FQGNSA. The CDR3 loop spans 16 amino acids. The trim removed 4 bases at V and 2 bases at J, leaving 5 bases unmatched.

V usage is TRBV3-1 and J usage is TRBJ1-2; 9 bases align to TRBD1. This CDR3 contains 16 residues. Germline trimming cut 5 bases from V and 7 bases from J; bases unmatched to any gene: 14. Per germline, CDR1 LGHDT and CDR2 YNNKEL (reference sequence). The CDR3 bases are TGTGCCAGCAGCGCCGGTCACCGGGACAGGGCTTCTGGCTACACCTTC. It is translated as CASSAGHRDRASGYTF.

This clonotype was counted only a few times. The V call is TRBV4-1, the J call TRBJ2-1; no reliable D call. Germline CDR1 and CDR2: MGHRA and YSYEKL. CDR3 length: 15 residues. V gave up 5 bases and J gave up 4 bases, with 15 bases separating them. As DNA, the CDR3 is TGCGCCAGCAGCTTCCTTGGTTCGGAGTACAATGAGCAGTTCTTC. Translated, it gives CASSFLGSEYNEQFF.

The V call is TRBV6-6, the J call TRBJ2-3; D assignment may be TRBD1 or TRBD2 (5 bases each). The V gene's germline CDR1 is MNHNY and CDR2 SVGAGI (reference sequence). The V and J ends lost 6 bases and 1 base respectively, with 11 bases between them. The CDR3 length is 14 residues. The CDR3 protein is CASSRGPRTDTQYF. The CDR3 coding sequence is TGTGCCAGCAGCCGGGGACCTCGCACAGATACGCAGTATTTT.

This chain links TRBV20-1 with TRBJ1-2, with a weak D call TRBD1 (6 bases). Trimming cost V 6 bases and J 5 bases, with 19 bases left between them. Germline V gene sequence: CDR1 DFQATT, CDR2 SNEGSKA (reference sequence). The length of the CDR3 is 14 residues. In nucleotides, the CDR3 is TGCAGTGCCTTATGGCCGACAGGCAATTATGGCTACACCTTC. It encodes CSALWPTGNYGYTF.

The J gene is TRBJ2-1, the V gene TRBV28; tentative D call: TRBD1 (5 bases). CDR1 and CDR2 from the germline V gene are MDHEN and SYDVKM. With 5 bases removed from V and 4 bases from J, the gap between germline ends came to 24 bases. The CDR3 contains 18 residues. This chain's CDR3 is CASSPVVHRPKGYNEQFF. The CDR3 DNA reads as TGTGCCAGCAGTCCAGTTGTGCACAGGCCTAAGGGGTACAATGAGCAGTTCTTC.

The chain links TRBV29-1 to TRBJ1-2; D unclear. Germline CDR1 and CDR2: SQVTM and ANQGSEA. The CDR3 runs 14 residues. V was cut by 0 bases and J by 8 bases, with 16 bases left in between. CDR3 region: CSVEDRVPLGGYTF. DNA for the CDR3: TGCAGCGTTGAAGATCGGGTCCCCTTAGGGGGCTACACCTTC.

This clonotype came up a few times. This chain links TRBV10-3 with TRBJ2-4; 14 bases are shared with TRBD2. V trimming: 0 bases; J trimming: 1 base; junction bases outside the gene matches: 5. The CDR3 sequence is 19 residues long. In germline, CDR1 is ENHRY, CDR2 SYGVKD. In DNA form, the CDR3 reads TGTGCCATCAGTGAGTCGACTAGCGGGGGGGCCCGGGCCAAAAACATTCAGTACTTC. Protein product: CAISESTSGGARAKNIQYF.

The V call is TRBV6-6, the J call TRBJ1-2; D is uncertain. Between the trimmed V and J ends, which lost 6 bases and 4 bases, there was a span of 18 bases. This CDR3 is 15 amino acids long. Germline CDR1 reads MNHNY; CDR2 reads SVGAGI (reference sequence). For the CDR3, the DNA is TGTGCCAGCAGCTCCGCCGTAGTAAAGGGCTATGGCTACACCTTC. Its protein is CASSSAVVKGYGYTF.

The chain has TRBV20-1 and TRBJ2-5; TRBD2 matches 11 bases. This CDR3 is 15 amino acids long. With 6 bases clipped from V and 1 base from J, the junction kept 7 bases outside the gene matches. Germline assignment: CDR1 DFQATT and CDR2 SNEGSKA (reference sequence). The CDR3 coding sequence is TGCAGTGCCGACTCTAGCGGGGGGACCCAAGAGACCCAGTACTTC. Translation: CSADSSGGTQETQYF.